Presented here are 29 T cell receptor beta chains from one specimen sequenced in a study of cytomegalovirus exposure and HLA in healthy donors. The PCR ran on 60 Vbeta and 13 Jbeta primers. Data came from immunoSEQ multiplex PCR; TCRdb stores just in-frame clones and leaves some out. The sample records over 85,000 clones, approximately 80% being singletons. Sequenced material: PBMCs. The origin of the receptors is a man in his thirties or forties in good health and CMV-seropositive.

J is TRBJ2-3 and V is TRBV19; TRBD1 matches 9 bases. V dropped 8 bases and J dropped 2; count of bases not matched to a gene: 8. Germline CDR1 and CDR2: LNHDA and SQIVND (reference sequence). The CDR3 has 15 residues. CDR3 sequence (DNA): TGTGCCAGTGAACCGGGACAGGGAGCCACAGATACGCAGTATTTT. This sequence encodes CASEPGQGATDTQYF. The full variable domain, in which reference TRBV19 and TRBJ2-3 provide the parts outside the CDR3, is DGGITQSPKYLFRKEGQNVTLSCEQNLNHDAMYWYRQDPGQGLRLIYYSQIVNDFQKGDIAEGYSVSREKKESFPLTVTSAQKNPTAFYLCASEPGQGATDTQYFGPGTRLTVL.

The V gene is TRBV4-2, the J gene TRBJ2-3, with 8 nucleotides matching TRBD2. Losses at the gene ends were 5 bases for V and 5 bases for J; bases not matched to a gene: 9. Germline CDR1 LGHNA, CDR2 YNFKEQ. The CDR3 is made up of 15 amino acids. CDR3 sequence: CASSDSRGAGDTQYF. CDR3 nucleotide sequence: TGTGCCAGCAGCGATTCGCGGGGGGCGGGAGATACGCAGTATTTT.

The sample holds one count of this clone. Written as DNA, the CDR3 is TGTGCCAGTTCGTTGGGACTAGCCCCAGATACGCAGTATTTT. Translation gives CASSLGLAPDTQYF. The chain is built from TRBV11-3 and TRBJ2-3, with 9 nucleotides matching TRBD2. There are 14 residues in the CDR3. Germline V gives CDR1 SGHNT, CDR2 YENEEA. With V trimmed by 9 bases and J by 4 bases, 8 bases remained unmatched.

This clone was observed a single time. DNA for the CDR3: TGTGCCAGCAGCTTCGTGGGGGGTGAGACCCAGTACTTC. The encoded protein is CASSFVGGETQYF. The rearrangement links TRBV5-4 to TRBJ2-5, with D tentatively TRBD2 (6 bases). The CDR3 is 13 residues long. The germline gives CDR1 SGHNT, CDR2 YYREEE (reference sequence). V shed 2 bases and J shed 5 bases, with 10 bases lying between them.

V usage is TRBV7-9 and J usage is TRBJ2-7; the match to TRBD1 covers 8 bases. The CDR3 has 15 residues. Trimming cost V 5 bases and J 6 bases; bases outside gene matches: 12. Germline lookup yields CDR1 SEHNR and CDR2 FQNEAQ (reference sequence). In DNA, the CDR3 is TGTGCCAGCAGCCCTCCCTCATTGACAGGGGTCGAGCAGTACTTC. Encoded protein: CASSPPSLTGVEQYF.

J is TRBJ2-2 and V is TRBV19; D is perhaps TRBD2 (6 bases). This CDR3 has 15 amino acids. Looked up from germline, CDR1 is LNHDA and CDR2 is SQIVND (reference sequence). V was shortened by 3 bases and J by 4 bases, with 12 bases between the two germline ends. DNA of the CDR3: TGTGCCAGTAGTATCCAGGGTAGCGGCACCGGGGAGCTGTTTTTT. Encoded protein: CASSIQGSGTGELFF.

V gene TRBV9 combines with J gene TRBJ2-3, with 10 bases aligning to TRBD1. Germline CDR1 SGDLS, CDR2 YYNGEE. V lost 3 bases and J lost 3; bases outside the gene matches: 4. The CDR3 consists of 15 residues. In DNA form, the CDR3 reads TGTGCCAGCAGCGCGGACAGGGGGGGGACAGATACGCAGTATTTT. Translated: CASSADRGGTDTQYF.

The rearrangement links TRBV7-2 to TRBJ1-2; 8 positions agree with TRBD1. This CDR3 spans 14 amino acids. V was clipped by 1 base and J by 8 bases; unmatched bases: 6. Germline assignment: CDR1 SGHTA and CDR2 FQGNSA. This CDR3 reads CASSLVQGARGYTF. The CDR3 DNA follows: TGTGCCAGCAGCTTAGTCCAGGGGGCACGGGGCTACACCTTC.

The V and J genes are TRBV19 and TRBJ2-5; D possibly corresponds to TRBD1 (6 bases). The CDR3 has 14 amino acids. Trimming removed 4 bases at V and 5 bases at J, with 14 bases between. Germline V gene lookup returns CDR1 LNHDA and CDR2 SQIVND (reference sequence). CDR3 DNA: TGTGCCAGTAGTAATTTTGGGGGCCTGGAGACCCAGTACTTC. It codes for CASSNFGGLETQYF. The full variable domain, its missing parts supplied by reference TRBV19 and TRBJ2-5, is DGGITQSPKYLFRKEGQNVTLSCEQNLNHDAMYWYRQDPGQGLRLIYYSQIVNDFQKGDIAEGYSVSREKKESFPLTVTSAQKNPTAFYLCASSNFGGLETQYFGPGTRLLVL.

This clone was detected only once. The gene calls are TRBV7-9 and TRBJ1-1; 7 bases line up with TRBD1. CDR3 size: 13 residues. V shed 5 bases, J shed 1 base, and the junction held 1 base outside the gene matches. Germline V gene data show CDR1 as SEHNR and CDR2 as FQNEAQ (reference sequence). As DNA, the CDR3 is TGTGCCAGCAGCCGACAGGGGAACACTGAAGCTTTCTTT. It codes for CASSRQGNTEAFF.

J is TRBJ2-5 and V is TRBV9; D uncertain. Per the germline V gene, CDR1 is SGDLS and CDR2 is YYNGEE. CDR3 length: 17 residues. Trimming stripped 4 bases from V and 3 bases from J, with 22 bases between. CDR3 sequence reads: CASSPTVNWPLKETQYF. The CDR3 DNA follows: TGTGCCAGCAGCCCCACCGTTAATTGGCCTTTAAAAGAGACCCAGTACTTC.

The chain joins TRBV14 to TRBJ2-1, with TRBD2 identical over 9 bases. V was clipped by 7 bases and J by 4 bases; unmatched bases: 8. This CDR3 region has 15 residues. The V gene's germline CDR1 is SGHDN and CDR2 FVKESK. CDR3 DNA sequence: TGTGCCAGCAACGTGGCGGGGGGGGCATACAATGAGCAGTTCTTC. This sequence encodes CASNVAGGAYNEQFF. Complete variable domain (other parts from reference TRBV14 and TRBJ2-1): EAGVTQFPSHSVIEKGQTVTLRCDPISGHDNLYWYRRVMGKEIKFLLHFVKESKQDESGMPNNRFLAERTGGTYSTLKVQPAELEDSGVYFCASNVAGGAYNEQFFGPGTRLTVL.

The chain employs TRBV5-1 and TRBJ2-3; 10 bases are a match to TRBD2. The germline CDR1 and CDR2 sequences are SGHRS and YFSETQ. CDR3 length: 15 amino acids. The ends lost 1 base at V and 6 bases at J; junction bases unmatched: 5. CDR3 loop: CASSLSSGGRDTQYF. CDR3 sequence (DNA): TGCGCCAGCAGCTTGTCTAGCGGGGGCCGTGATACGCAGTATTTT.

This chain links TRBV4-2 with TRBJ2-3, with D perhaps matching TRBD1 (5 bases). V gave up 0 bases and J gave up 3 bases, with 10 bases separating them. This CDR3 spans 15 amino acids. Per the germline V gene, CDR1 is LGHNA and CDR2 is YNFKEQ. The CDR3 nucleotides read TGTGCCAGCAGCCAAGACTCCAGGGAAACAGATACGCAGTATTTT. It is translated as CASSQDSRETDTQYF.

The chain carries TRBV6-4 and TRBJ2-2; D remains ambiguous. The V end lost 2 bases, the J end lost 5 bases, and 9 bases lay between the germline ends. The germline V gene has CDR1 MRHNA and CDR2 SNTAGT. This CDR3 is 14 amino acids long. The CDR3 DNA follows: TGTGCCAGCAGTGACAGTCCCCTAACCGGGGAGCTGTTTTTT. Translation gives CASSDSPLTGELFF.

V gene TRBV27 combines with J gene TRBJ2-7; tentative D call: TRBD2 (6 bases). Germline CDR1 MNHEY, CDR2 SMNVEV (reference sequence). The length of the CDR3 is 14 residues. V gave up 5 bases and J gave up 4 bases, with 15 bases separating them. This CDR3 reads CASSPRGITYEQYF. CDR3 sequence (DNA): TGTGCCAGCAGTCCCCGGGGGATTACTTACGAGCAGTACTTC.

V and J are TRBV4-1 and TRBJ1-3; D uncertain. V was trimmed by 3 bases and J by 2 bases, leaving 17 bases between them. The germline gives CDR1 MGHRA, CDR2 YSYEKL. This CDR3 region has 17 residues. DNA of the CDR3: TGCGCCAGCAGCCACTTTCTATCTTCTGCGGCTGGAAACACCATATATTTT. Protein: CASSHFLSSAAGNTIYF.

The chain combines TRBV6-6 with TRBJ2-7, with D maybe TRBD1 (6 bases). The CDR3 sequence is 14 residues long. Trimming removed 8 bases at V and 3 bases at J, with 17 bases between. Germline CDR1 and CDR2: MNHNY and SVGAGI (reference sequence). CDR3: CASRAATGDYEQYF. CDR3 coding DNA: TGTGCCAGCCGAGCTGCGACAGGCGACTACGAGCAGTACTTC.

The chain carries TRBV30 and TRBJ1-4; 9 bases agree with TRBD1. This CDR3 has 15 residues. V lost 0 bases and J lost 7; bases outside the gene matches: 6. Germline V gene lookup returns CDR1 GTSNPN and CDR2 SVGIG (reference sequence). CDR3 in DNA: TGTGCCTGGAGTGTGGGGGACAGGGATAGTGAAAAACTGTTTTTT. Amino acids: CAWSVGDRDSEKLFF.

This clone was detected once. The CDR3 reads CASHLTGGYGANVLTF. The DNA for the CDR3 is TGTGCCAGCCACCTAACAGGGGGGTATGGGGCCAACGTCCTGACTTTC. The V call is TRBV2, the J call TRBJ2-6; 8 nucleotides line up with TRBD1. This CDR3 is 16 amino acids long. The germline V gene has CDR1 SNHLY and CDR2 FYNNEI. V shed 8 bases, J shed 3 bases, and the junction held 9 bases outside the gene matches.

The genes are TRBV7-8 and TRBJ1-2; 7 positions agree with TRBD1. V gave up 4 bases and J gave up 6 bases; unmatched junction bases: 5. Germline CDR1 and CDR2: SGHVS and FQNEAQ. The CDR3 runs to 13 residues. The CDR3 reads CASSSRGSDGYTF. The CDR3 DNA is TGTGCCAGCAGCTCCAGGGGGTCAGATGGCTACACCTTC.

The V gene is TRBV5-4, the J gene TRBJ2-5; TRBD1 aligns across 11 bases. The ends lost 1 base at V and 1 base at J; junction bases unmatched: 3. Germline V gene sequence: CDR1 SGHNT, CDR2 YYREEE (reference sequence). CDR3 length: 16 amino acids. The CDR3 reads CASSLPGQGGQETQYF. The CDR3 nucleotides are TGTGCCAGCAGCTTGCCGGGACAGGGGGGCCAAGAGACCCAGTACTTC.

This rearrangement joins TRBV7-2 to TRBJ2-1, with D possibly matching TRBD2 (6 bases). V was cut by 1 base and J by 5 bases, with 9 bases left in between. CDR3 length: 14 residues. Germline V CDR1 and CDR2: SGHTA, FQGNSA. The CDR3 sequence: CASSLGGLNNEQFF. CDR3 bases: TGTGCCAGCAGCTTAGGGGGACTTAACAATGAGCAGTTCTTC.

Concerning this clone: One junction end disagrees with the germline gene, perhaps due to a read error. The same CDR3 is also encoded by other DNA sequences in this sample. The chain employs TRBV27 and TRBJ1-3; the D gene is possibly TRBD1 (6 bases). Germline V gene data show CDR1 as MNHEY and CDR2 as SMNVEV (reference sequence). CDR3 length equals 19 residues. As DNA, the CDR3 is TGTGCCAGCAGTTTAATACTCTCCCCAGGGGTCAGCTCTGGAAACACTATATATTTT. Its translation is CASSLILSPGVSSGNTIYF.

The rearrangement uses TRBV5-1 and TRBJ2-7; no clear D gene. V was trimmed by 5 bases and J by 3 bases, leaving 12 bases between them. Per germline, CDR1 SGHRS and CDR2 YFSETQ. The CDR3 has 13 amino acids. DNA for the CDR3: TGCGCCAGCAGGCCCTCCGGTCTCTACGAGCAGTACTTC. This codes for CASRPSGLYEQYF.

In its sample, this clone was seen a few times. V usage is TRBV6-6 and J usage is TRBJ1-4; TRBD1 is a possible D gene (5 bases). The CDR3 length is 15 residues. CDR1 is MNHNY, CDR2 SVGAGI, per germline (reference sequence). V gave up 4 bases and J gave up 7 bases, with 16 bases separating them. The CDR3 DNA reads as TGTGCCAGCAGTTCCGTTATCCAGGGTGTTGAAAAACTGTTTTTT. It translates to CASSSVIQGVEKLFF.

This CDR3 reads CAISLTSGGGQETQYF. CDR3 nucleotide sequence: TGTGCCATCAGCCTTACTAGCGGGGGGGGCCAAGAGACCCAGTACTTC. The chain recombines TRBV10-3 with TRBJ2-5; 13 bases map to TRBD2. The trim removed 6 bases at V and 1 base at J, leaving 5 bases unmatched. CDR3 size: 16 residues. Germline-derived CDR1 and CDR2 are ENHRY and SYGVKD.

The table lists this clone with a count of one. The chain carries TRBV7-6 and TRBJ2-5; 12 bases are shared with TRBD2. With 5 bases clipped from V and 4 bases from J, the junction kept 8 bases outside the gene matches. Germline values: CDR1 SGHVS, CDR2 FNYEAQ. The CDR3 has 16 residues. DNA for the CDR3: TGTGCCAGCAGCCCCGGGCTAGCGGGGGGGGGAGAGACCCAGTACTTC. Residues: CASSPGLAGGGETQYF. Complete variable domain (other parts from reference TRBV7-6 and TRBJ2-5): GAGVSQSPRYKVTKRGQDVALRCDPISGHVSLYWYRQALGQGPEFLTYFNYEAQQDKSGLPNDRFSAERPEGSISTLTIQRTEQRDSAMYRCASSPGLAGGGETQYFGPGTRLLVL.

Regarding this clone: The same CDR3 is also encoded by other DNA sequences in this sample. This chain uses TRBV19 with TRBJ1-5; D is perhaps TRBD1 (5 bases). V lost 7 bases to trimming and J lost 3 bases, with 13 bases between them. CDR1 and CDR2 from the germline V gene are LNHDA and SQIVND (reference sequence). There are 14 residues in the CDR3. The CDR3 DNA follows: TGTGCCAGTAAGAGGCAGGGAAACAATCAGCCCCAGCATTTT. Its protein product is CASKRQGNNQPQHF.